This T cell receptor (beta chain) was retrieved from a study of CD8+ T cells in alopecia areata (dated by TCRdb to the late 2010s). In the study overall: Treated patients were enrolled in an open-label pilot trial of oral tofacitinib, 5 to 10 mg twice daily, for moderate-to-severe alopecia areata. Clonality in the scalp was compared among normal scalp (n=4), patchy alopecia areata scalp (n=8), and alopecia totalis/universalis scalp (n=8). Tofacitinib was administered for 6 to 18 months, and 6 months of follow-up off drug were then conducted to assess delayed response and recurrence. High-throughput TCRbeta sequencing was used to examine T cell clonal expansion in alopecia areata in both the C3H/HeJ mouse model and human patients. RNA came from the PAXgene miRNA kit for fixed scalp, the miRNeasy kit for PBMCs, and the RNeasy kit for mouse skin. TCRbeta CDR3 regions were amplified by immunoSEQ multiplex PCR using 35 Vbeta forward and 13 Jbeta reverse primers. Tofacitinib-treated patients had biopsies at baseline and at 4 and 24 weeks of treatment, with a later scalp biopsy in several patients. Human TCRbeta sequencing covered scalp tissue and sorted CD4+ and CD8+ peripheral blood T cells from patchy and totalis/universalis alopecia areata patients and healthy controls. Findings and caveats that apply to the study as a whole: Lesional scalp, especially in alopecia totalis/universalis, showed higher clonality and more expanded CD8+ clones than normal scalp, suggesting antigenic drive. Shared TCR sequences between patients were less evident than in mice, which may be partly attributable to HLA diversity in the patient population. Resident alphabeta T cells in normal human skin are also sequenced, complicating scalp TCR repertoire analysis, unlike mouse skin dominated by gammadelta T cells.

The table lists this clone with a few counts. No cognate antigen has been identified for it. No base qualities exist here, and no much larger clone lies one base off it. Receptor amplification or capture employed the immunoSEQ multiplex PCR assay. To provide template for TCR sequencing, every sample had RNA extracted and reverse transcribed into cDNA. SuperScript III was used for first-strand cDNA synthesis, primed with a 2:1 mix of oligo-dT and random hexamers. A synthetic immune receptor repertoire was used to measure amplification bias, and any remaining bias was corrected computationally. The original pipeline was this. After raw reads were preprocessed to remove errors, the CDR3 was defined following IMGT conventions as running from the conserved cysteine to phenylalanine. To get clonality, Shannon entropy was normalized by log2 of the number of productive unique TCRs and the result was subtracted from 1. CD4 or CD8 identity of scalp clones was inferred by cross-referencing scalp TCRbeta sequences with sorted blood CD4 and CD8 repertoires. TCRdb provides this immuneACCESS table in a form limited to in-frame rearrangements. Some clones are lacking; in checked studies, under half of them reflect an unresolved V gene, and why the rest are absent is not known. V, J and clone size derive from that table, while D and trimming were established from the DNA sequence. This sample has 100,000 to 150,000 clones in its table, and almost 50% of those were observed once. The ten largest clones add up to about 17% of the sample.

The time point tag for this specimen amounts to: baseline before oral tofacitinib. Lesional scalp punch biopsies and peripheral blood were collected from alopecia areata patients. PBMCs were isolated by density centrifugation and stained for CD3, CD4 and CD8, after which CD4+ and CD8+ T cells were sorted on a FACSAria. V is reduced by 2 bases and J by 3 bases, leaving a spacing of 13 bases between them. Per the germline V gene, MNHEY is the CDR1 and SVGAGI is the CDR2. The CDR3 numbers 15 residues from cysteine through phenylalanine. Of the read, only the CDR3 DNA is kept; its 45 bases are in frame from base 1.

The sequence derives from a human donor with alopecia areata. The receptor chain draws on TRBV6-5 and TRBJ1-2, with TRBD1 as a weak D call on 6 bases. Sample: CD8+ T cells sorted from blood, taken at week 0. The CDR3 protein sequence reads: CASSYGAGEYYGYTF. The DNA reads as follows: TGTGCCAGCAGTTACGGTGCAGGGGAATACTATGGCTACACCTTC.